These 4 T cell receptor beta chains were sequenced from one sample in a study of blood T cells in healthy people across ages. A J-beta primer mix and a sample-barcoded 5' primer were used in a second PCR of about 7 to 12 cycles. TCRdb fed the 5' RACE reads into MiXCR, producing one record per CDR3 protein. The table shows 800,000 to 1,000,000 distinct CDR3 sequences, with roughly 50% occurring only once. Material: blood. These receptors were obtained from a man aged 25-40 years in good health.

In DNA form, the CDR3 reads TGTGCCAGCAGCTTATCAACAGTAAATGAGCAGTTCTTC. Translated: CASSLSTVNEQFF. The chain combines TRBV11-2 with TRBJ2-1; D call uncertain. Germline loops: CDR1 SGHAT, CDR2 FQNNGV. The CDR3 is made up of 13 amino acids. The V and J ends lost 2 bases and 7 bases respectively, with 9 bases between them.

V is TRBV12-3 or TRBV12-4 and J is TRBJ2-5, with D perhaps assigned TRBD1 or TRBD2 (6 bases each). This CDR3 has 15 residues. The V end was cut by 1 base, the J end by 1 base, with 10 bases between. This CDR3 is CASSLEGGRQETQYF. CDR3 nucleotides: TGTGCCAGCAGTTTAGAGGGGGGACGCCAAGAGACCCAGTACTTC.

This clonotype was observed at least ten times. V and J are TRBV7-9 and TRBJ2-1, with 9 bases aligning to TRBD1. Germline V gene lookup returns CDR1 SEHNR and CDR2 FQNEAQ (reference sequence). Trimming cost V 2 bases and J 5 bases; bases outside gene matches: 7. The CDR3 is 16 residues long. The chain's CDR3 is CASSLLLGQGDNEQFF. The CDR3 region has the DNA TGTGCCAGCAGCTTACTCCTGGGACAGGGCGACAATGAGCAGTTCTTC.

This clonotype was counted only a few times. The rearrangement joins TRBV29-1 to TRBJ2-5, with D perhaps being TRBD1 or TRBD2 (5 bases each). V was cut by 7 bases and J by 5 bases, with 20 bases left in between. Germline lookup yields CDR1 SQVTM and CDR2 ANQGSEA. CDR3 size: 14 residues. DNA of the CDR3: TGCAGCGCACTTTGGGACGGGGAAACGGAGACCCAGTACTTC. Translation: CSALWDGETETQYF.